The 7 T cell receptor beta chains below were found in one sample sequenced in a study of CD8+ T cells in alopecia areata. Following RNA extraction, reverse transcription yielded cDNA that acted as the sequencing template. TCRdb keeps only in-frame clones here, not all; method: immunoSEQ multiplex PCR. The sample has 110,000 to 150,000 clones, approximately 60% seen once; the top ten hold 36%. The sample consisted of CD8+ T cells sorted from blood. All receptors derive from a human donor in good health.

The J gene is TRBJ2-7, the V gene TRBV11-2; 14 bases are a match to TRBD2. With V trimmed by 3 bases and J by 4 bases, 2 bases remained unmatched. Germline V lookup: CDR1 SGHAT, CDR2 FQNNGV. The CDR3 totals 15 residues. The DNA of the CDR3 is TGTGCCAGCAGCTTCGGACTAGCGGGAGGTTACGAGCAGTACTTC. Translated, it gives CASSFGLAGGYEQYF.

This chain uses TRBV5-1 with TRBJ2-1, with D possibly matching TRBD2 (5 bases). In germline, CDR1 is SGHRS, CDR2 YFSETQ. V was cut by 4 bases and J by 8 bases, with 19 bases left in between. There are 15 residues in the CDR3. The CDR3 loop reads CASSPDRGIGDEQFF. The CDR3 bases are TGCGCCAGCAGCCCCGATCGGGGTATCGGGGATGAGCAGTTCTTC.

This chain uses TRBV7-2 with TRBJ2-1; 9 positions agree with TRBD2. The CDR3 is 15 residues long. Germline values: CDR1 SGHTA, CDR2 FQGNSA. V trimming: 1 base; J trimming: 6 bases; junction bases outside the gene matches: 4. In DNA form, the CDR3 reads TGTGCCAGCAGCTTAGAACTAGCGGGCGGCAATGAGCAGTTCTTC. The encoded protein is CASSLELAGGNEQFF.

This clone was detected only a few times. This sequence joins TRBV5-1 and TRBJ2-7; D uncertain. Trimming took 4 bases from V and 2 from J, leaving 7 bases between them. CDR1 is SGHRS and CDR2 is YFSETQ in the germline V gene. CDR3 size: 12 residues. In nucleotides, the CDR3 is TGCGCCAGCAGCCGCGGAGCCTACGAGCAGTACTTC. It codes for CASSRGAYEQYF.

The rearrangement joins TRBV5-6 to TRBJ2-5; TRBD1 matches at 8 bases. Looked up from germline, CDR1 is SGHDT and CDR2 is YYEEEE. After removal of 4 bases from V and 5 bases from J, the junction contained 4 bases not matched to a gene. This CDR3 has 13 amino acids. CDR3 nucleotides: TGTGCCAGCAGCCCCTACAGGGGGGAGACCCAGTACTTC. This codes for CASSPYRGETQYF.

J is TRBJ1-3 and V is TRBV30, with D hard to call. Germline V gives CDR1 GTSNPN, CDR2 SVGIG (reference sequence). V gave up 5 bases and J gave up 7 bases, with 15 bases separating them. The CDR3 covers 13 residues. CDR3 bases: TGTGCCTGGTCGTCCCCAATCGGGAACACCATATATTTT. Residues: CAWSSPIGNTIYF.

The gene calls are TRBV2 and TRBJ2-5, with D uncertain. This CDR3 comprises 13 residues. The germline CDR1 and CDR2 sequences are SNHLY and FYNNEI. V lost 3 bases to trimming and J lost 2 bases, with 7 bases between them. CDR3 protein: CASSDHSQETQYF. CDR3 nucleotides: TGTGCCAGCAGTGACCACTCTCAAGAGACCCAGTACTTC. Full variable domain (outside the CDR3, taken from reference TRBV2 and TRBJ2-5): EPEVTQTPSHQVTQMGQEVILRCVPISNHLYFYWYRQILGQKVEFLVSFYNNEISEKSEIFDDQFSVERPDGSNFTLKIRSTKLEDSAMYFCASSDHSQETQYFGPGTRLLVL.